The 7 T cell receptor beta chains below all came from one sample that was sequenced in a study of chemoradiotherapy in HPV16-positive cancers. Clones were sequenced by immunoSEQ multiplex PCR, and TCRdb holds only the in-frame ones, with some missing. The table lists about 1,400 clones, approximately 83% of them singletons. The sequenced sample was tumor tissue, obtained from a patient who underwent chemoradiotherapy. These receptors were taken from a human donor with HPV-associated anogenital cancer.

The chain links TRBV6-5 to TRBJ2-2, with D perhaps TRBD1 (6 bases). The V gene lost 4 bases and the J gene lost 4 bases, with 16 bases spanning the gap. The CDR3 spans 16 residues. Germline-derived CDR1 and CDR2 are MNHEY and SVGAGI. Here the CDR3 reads CASSLFHRAGTGELFF. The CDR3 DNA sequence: TGTGCCAGCAGTTTATTCCACAGGGCTGGCACCGGGGAGCTGTTTTTT.

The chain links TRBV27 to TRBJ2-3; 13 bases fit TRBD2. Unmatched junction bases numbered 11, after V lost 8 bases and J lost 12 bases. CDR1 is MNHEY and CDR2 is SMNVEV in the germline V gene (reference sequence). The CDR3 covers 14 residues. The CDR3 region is CASQLAGGRSVQYF. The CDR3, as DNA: TGTGCCAGCCAACTAGCGGGGGGGCGGAGTGTCCAGTATTTT.

The CDR3, as DNA: TGTGCCAGCGGAGGACAGGGGGTTTCACCCCTCCACTTT. This translates into CASGGQGVSPLHF. The chain joins TRBV11-2 to TRBJ1-6, with 10 bases identical to TRBD1. The CDR3 extends over 13 amino acids. Germline trimming cut 8 bases from V and 9 bases from J; bases unmatched to any gene: 4. Germline CDR1 reads SGHAT; CDR2 reads FQNNGV. Full variable domain (outside the CDR3, taken from reference TRBV11-2 and TRBJ1-6): EAGVAQSPRYKIIEKRQSVAFWCNPISGHATLYWYQQILGQGPKLLIQFQNNGVVDDSQLPKDRFSAERLKGVDSTLKIQPAKLEDSAVYLCASGGQGVSPLHFGNGTRLTVT.

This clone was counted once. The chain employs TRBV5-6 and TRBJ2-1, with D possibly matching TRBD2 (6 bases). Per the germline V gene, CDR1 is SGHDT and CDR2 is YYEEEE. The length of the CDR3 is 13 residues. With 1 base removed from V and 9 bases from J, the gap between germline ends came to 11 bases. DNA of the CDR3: TGTGCCAGCAGCTTGACGGACTATTCTGAGCAGTTCTTC. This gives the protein CASSLTDYSEQFF.

The CDR3 region is CASSPPHSGSTDTQYF. The CDR3, as DNA: TGTGCCAGCTCACCCCCTCATAGCGGGAGCACAGATACGCAGTATTTT. The rearrangement uses TRBV18 and TRBJ2-3, with 7 bases that match TRBD2. J gave up 0 bases and V 3 bases, and 6 bases lay outside the gene matches. Germline values: CDR1 KGHSH, CDR2 LQKENI. This CDR3 has 16 residues.

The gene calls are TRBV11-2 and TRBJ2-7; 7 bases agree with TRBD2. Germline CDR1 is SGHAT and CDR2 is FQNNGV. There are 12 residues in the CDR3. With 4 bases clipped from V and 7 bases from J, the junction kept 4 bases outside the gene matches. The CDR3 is CASSYRAGEQYF. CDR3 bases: TGTGCCAGCAGCTATAGAGCGGGGGAGCAGTACTTC.

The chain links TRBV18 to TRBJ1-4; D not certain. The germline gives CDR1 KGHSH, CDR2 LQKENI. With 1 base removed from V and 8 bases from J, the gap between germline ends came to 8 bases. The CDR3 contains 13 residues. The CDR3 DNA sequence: TGTGCCAGCTCACCACTTAGGGAGGAAAAACTGTTTTTT. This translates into CASSPLREEKLFF.